This record looks at one TCR beta chain sequence and its context. The antigen remains undetermined. It is unclear where the CDR3 begins or ends on the DNA, so no DNA is shown, and the CDR3 is as TCRdb lists it. Hyperthyroidism patients were newly diagnosed, under 2 months' duration, aged 18 to 65. The data derive from a study of Graves' ophthalmopathy and Graves' hyperthyroidism. Study results and caveats: A classifier, a 13-signature model, separated ophthalmopathy from stable hyperthyroidism with 87.88% sensitivity and around 83% specificity. Appearing in blood as well were most expanded thyroid clonotypes above 0.001 frequency.

TCR beta CDR3 amplification used RNA transcripts. Scientists carried out first-round RT-PCR using HTBI primers and then a second-round multiplex PCR. TCRdb reprocessed the multiplex PCR reads with MiXCR, giving one entry per CDR3 protein. This sample carries about 1.2 million distinct CDR3 sequences, around a third of them seen once, and the ten largest clones take around 10%. In germline, CDR1 is SGHRS, CDR2 YFSETQ. The CDR3 spans 17 amino acids, including both terminal residues. This receptor was obtained from an adult man with Graves' hyperthyroidism. Sequencing was done on a sample of peripheral blood or thyroid tissue (not recorded which). The chain has TRBV5-1 and TRBJ2-2; TRBD2, the table's D call, lacks a check against the DNA. CDR3 sequence: CASSTGLAGILPGSCFF.